A single sample is the source of the 9 T cell receptor beta chains below, sequenced in a study of identifying expanded T cells in peripheral blood. Produced via immunoSEQ multiplex PCR; TCRdb's table is partial and in-frame only. This sample has approximately 110,000 clones, with more than 85% found just once. The sequenced sample was blood. The receptors were gathered from a person between 18 and 69 years old in good health.

This chain connects TRBV6-6 to TRBJ2-7; 7 bases align to TRBD1. V lost 7 bases, J lost 7 bases, and 10 bases stayed unmatched. There are 13 residues in the CDR3. Germline loops: CDR1 MNHNY, CDR2 SVGAGI (reference sequence). The CDR3 nucleotides are TGTGCCAGCACCACACAAAGGGGGCTTGAGCAGTACTTC. This gives the protein CASTTQRGLEQYF.

This clone occurred once. V usage is TRBV27 and J usage is TRBJ1-6; TRBD1 aligns across 11 bases. V dropped 5 bases and J dropped 7; count of bases not matched to a gene: 10. This CDR3 contains 17 residues. CDR1 is MNHEY, CDR2 SMNVEV, per germline (reference sequence). In DNA form, the CDR3 reads TGTGCCAGCAGTCTGGGACAGGGGGTTCTAGGGAATTCACCCCTCCACTTT. Translated, it gives CASSLGQGVLGNSPLHF.

In its sample, this clone ranks as medium-sized. The J gene is TRBJ2-2, the V gene TRBV7-8, with 9 bases fitting TRBD1. This CDR3 is built from 15 residues. The trim removed 5 bases at V and 7 bases at J, leaving 8 bases unmatched. Germline CDR1 and CDR2: SGHVS and FQNEAQ. The CDR3 loop reads CASSLGTGYHGELFF. The CDR3 DNA reads TGTGCCAGCAGCCTCGGGACAGGGTATCACGGGGAGCTGTTTTTT.

The genes are TRBV6-1 and TRBJ1-1, with 7 bases lining up with TRBD1. CDR1 is MNHNS, CDR2 SASEGT, per germline. Trimming took 6 bases from V and 2 from J; bases not matched to a gene: 9. This CDR3 has 15 amino acids. CDR3 region: CASSPRGAQNTEAFF. The CDR3, as DNA: TGTGCCAGCAGCCCCAGGGGGGCTCAAAACACTGAAGCTTTCTTT.

The sample holds a few counts of this clone. V gene TRBV15 combines with J gene TRBJ1-3; 7 bases agree with TRBD1. V was clipped by 3 bases and J by 3 bases; unmatched bases: 8. This CDR3 is built from 16 residues. Germline loops: CDR1 LNHNV, CDR2 YYDKDF (reference sequence). The chain's CDR3 is CATSRGWDSDGNTIYF. The CDR3 DNA follows: TGTGCCACCAGCAGGGGTTGGGACAGCGATGGAAACACCATATATTTT. Together with reference TRBV15 and TRBJ1-3, the CDR3 gives the full variable domain: DAMVIQNPRYQVTQFGKPVTLSCSQTLNHNVMYWYQQKSSQAPKLLFHYYDKDFNNEADTPDNFQSRRPNTSFCFLDIRSPGLGDTAMYLCATSRGWDSDGNTIYFGEGSWLTVV.

Here the CDR3 reads CASLGGRETQYF. CDR3 nucleotide sequence: TGTGCCTCCCTCGGGGGGAGGGAGACCCAGTACTTC. This rearrangement joins TRBV2 to TRBJ2-5, with 7 bases identical to TRBD2. This CDR3 is 12 amino acids long. CDR1 is SNHLY and CDR2 is FYNNEI in the germline V gene. The junction had 8 bases not matched to a gene; V was cut back by 11 bases and J by 5 bases.

The rearrangement uses TRBV9 and TRBJ2-1; 9 nucleotides match TRBD1. Germline V gene lookup returns CDR1 SGDLS and CDR2 YYNGEE. The length of the CDR3 is 15 residues. Trimming cost V 3 bases and J 4 bases; bases outside gene matches: 5. CDR3 nucleotide sequence: TGTGCCAGCAGCGCCGGGACAGGGATGTACAATGAGCAGTTCTTC. Translation: CASSAGTGMYNEQFF.

Ten or more counts support this clone. The chain couples TRBV29-1 to TRBJ1-5, with D perhaps TRBD1 (6 bases). The CDR3 is made up of 14 amino acids. Germline V gene lookup returns CDR1 SQVTM and CDR2 ANQGSEA. The V end was cut by 7 bases, the J end by 4 bases, with 17 bases between. The CDR3 is CSATLTGINQPQHF. The DNA for the CDR3 is TGCAGCGCCACCTTGACAGGAATTAATCAGCCCCAGCATTTT.

The V gene is TRBV6-5, the J gene TRBJ1-1; maybe TRBD1 (5 bases). V was pared by 0 bases and J by 0 bases, with 8 bases between. The CDR3 spans 15 residues. CDR1 is MNHEY and CDR2 is SVGAGI in the germline V gene. CDR3 sequence reads: CASSYSAGMNTEAFF. The CDR3 DNA follows: TGTGCCAGCAGTTACTCCGCAGGGATGAACACTGAAGCTTTCTTT.